The 13 T cell receptor beta chains reported below all come from one sample, sequenced in a study of blood T cell repertoires in COVID-19. Produced via immunoSEQ multiplex PCR; TCRdb's table is partial and in-frame only. The sample holds about 190,000 clones; around 85% are singletons and the top ten take roughly 14%. Sequenced input: peripheral blood. Source of these receptors: a man between 45 and 60 years old who had recovered from COVID-19.

The chain combines TRBV2 with TRBJ1-2; the D is unclear. The CDR3 length is 13 residues. The V and J ends lost 5 bases and 1 base respectively, with 8 bases between them. Germline V CDR1 and CDR2: SNHLY, FYNNEI. The CDR3 DNA is TGTGCCAGCAGTCCGCAGGTTAACTATGGCTACACCTTC. Its translation: CASSPQVNYGYTF.

V and J are TRBV18 and TRBJ2-1, with 8 bases aligning to TRBD2. With V trimmed by 2 bases and J by 9 bases, 15 bases remained unmatched. This CDR3 is built from 17 residues. The germline V gene has CDR1 KGHSH and CDR2 LQKENI. The CDR3 region is CASSPYSGGRLYREQFF. The CDR3 DNA reads as TGTGCCAGCTCACCATACTCGGGGGGGCGCCTGTACCGTGAGCAGTTCTTC.

The genes are TRBV30 and TRBJ1-6; 7 bases are a match to TRBD1. Unmatched junction bases numbered 12, after V lost 6 bases and J lost 4 bases. Germline CDR1 reads GTSNPN; CDR2 reads SVGIG (reference sequence). This CDR3 has 16 residues. DNA for the CDR3: TGTGCCTGCTCTAGTGGGACAGCACTATATAATTCACCCCTCCACTTT. Its translation is CACSSGTALYNSPLHF.

This sequence joins TRBV7-6 and TRBJ1-3, with 8 bases that match TRBD1. The germline V gene has CDR1 SGHVS and CDR2 FNYEAQ. V dropped 6 bases and J dropped 0; count of bases not matched to a gene: 13. The CDR3 is 18 amino acids. The CDR3 coding sequence is TGTGCCAGCAGACAAAGTCCCGGACAGGGATCCTCTGGAAACACCATATATTTT. It is translated as CASRQSPGQGSSGNTIYF. Complete variable domain (other parts from reference TRBV7-6 and TRBJ1-3): GAGVSQSPRYKVTKRGQDVALRCDPISGHVSLYWYRQALGQGPEFLTYFNYEAQQDKSGLPNDRFSAERPEGSISTLTIQRTEQRDSAMYRCASRQSPGQGSSGNTIYFGEGSWLTVV.

This chain joins TRBV5-1 and TRBJ1-3; no reliable D call. The CDR3 has 15 residues. Germline assignment: CDR1 SGHRS and CDR2 YFSETQ. Trimming cost V 0 bases and J 0 bases, with 7 bases left between them. CDR3 protein: CASSLESFSGNTIYF. In DNA form, the CDR3 reads TGCGCCAGCAGCTTGGAGAGTTTCTCTGGAAACACCATATATTTT.

CDR3 protein: CASSLEPGGSSYEQYF. In nucleotides, the CDR3 is TGCGCCAGCAGCTTGGAACCGGGAGGGAGCTCCTACGAGCAGTACTTC. V usage is TRBV5-1 and J usage is TRBJ2-7, with 8 bases identical to TRBD2. Trimming took 0 bases from V and 0 from J; bases not matched to a gene: 5. This CDR3 is built from 16 residues. Germline CDR1 reads SGHRS; CDR2 reads YFSETQ.

The gene calls are TRBV11-3 and TRBJ2-3; 7 bases align to TRBD2. The V gene end was trimmed by 3 bases and the J gene end by 2 bases; junction bases not matched to a gene: 8. Germline loops: CDR1 SGHNT, CDR2 YENEEA. The CDR3 contains 16 residues. This chain's CDR3 is CASSFEGGIPTDTQYF. CDR3 bases: TGTGCCAGCAGCTTCGAGGGAGGGATTCCCACAGATACGCAGTATTTT.

The chain carries TRBV20-1 and TRBJ1-4; 9 bases line up with TRBD1. The CDR3 is 18 residues long. The V gene end was trimmed by 3 bases and the J gene end by 8 bases; junction bases not matched to a gene: 19. Germline V gives CDR1 DFQATT, CDR2 SNEGSKA (reference sequence). The chain's CDR3 is CSASPNTGGASFGEKLFF. The CDR3 DNA follows: TGCAGTGCTAGTCCAAACACAGGGGGCGCAAGTTTCGGAGAAAAACTGTTTTTT.

J is TRBJ1-1 and V is TRBV19, with D tentatively TRBD1 (5 bases). This CDR3 is built from 17 residues. Germline CDR1 LNHDA, CDR2 SQIVND (reference sequence). With 3 bases removed from V and 0 bases from J, the gap between germline ends came to 17 bases. DNA of the CDR3: TGTGCCAGTAGTATGCGTCGGGGGGAGGGAATGAACACTGAAGCTTTCTTT. It yields the protein CASSMRRGEGMNTEAFF.

The V call is TRBV27, the J call TRBJ1-5; D unclear. The CDR3 covers 13 residues. V lost 4 bases, J lost 4 bases, and 8 bases lay in between. Germline lookup yields CDR1 MNHEY and CDR2 SMNVEV (reference sequence). CDR3 sequence reads: CASSSNRNQPQHF. In nucleotides, the CDR3 is TGTGCCAGCAGTTCTAATCGGAATCAGCCCCAGCATTTT.

This clone was seen just once. The chain couples TRBV7-2 to TRBJ2-7, with 8 nucleotides matching TRBD2. CDR3 length: 14 amino acids. Germline V gives CDR1 SGHTA, CDR2 FQGNSA. V trimming: 4 bases; J trimming: 3 bases; junction bases outside the gene matches: 5. In nucleotides, the CDR3 is TGTGCCAGCAGCTCCTGGACTAGCTTCTACGAGCAGTACTTC. This translates into CASSSWTSFYEQYF.

The V gene is TRBV2, the J gene TRBJ2-3; 10 nucleotides align to TRBD2. The germline V gene has CDR1 SNHLY and CDR2 FYNNEI. V shed 4 bases and J 2 bases; nucleotides not matched to a gene: 9. The CDR3 loop spans 17 amino acids. The chain's CDR3 is CASSGLAGTRVTDTQYF. The CDR3 DNA reads TGTGCCAGCAGTGGACTAGCGGGCACCCGGGTCACAGATACGCAGTATTTT.

This clone was observed a single time. The chain couples TRBV6-6 to TRBJ2-1, with D possibly TRBD2 on 7 matching bases. This CDR3 comprises 13 residues. The V and J ends lost 5 bases and 9 bases respectively, with 14 bases between them. CDR1 and CDR2 from the germline V gene are MNHNY and SVGAGI (reference sequence). The CDR3 DNA reads TGTGCCAGCAGTGGGGCGGGGGCAATTGAGCAGTTCTTC. It translates to CASSGAGAIEQFF.